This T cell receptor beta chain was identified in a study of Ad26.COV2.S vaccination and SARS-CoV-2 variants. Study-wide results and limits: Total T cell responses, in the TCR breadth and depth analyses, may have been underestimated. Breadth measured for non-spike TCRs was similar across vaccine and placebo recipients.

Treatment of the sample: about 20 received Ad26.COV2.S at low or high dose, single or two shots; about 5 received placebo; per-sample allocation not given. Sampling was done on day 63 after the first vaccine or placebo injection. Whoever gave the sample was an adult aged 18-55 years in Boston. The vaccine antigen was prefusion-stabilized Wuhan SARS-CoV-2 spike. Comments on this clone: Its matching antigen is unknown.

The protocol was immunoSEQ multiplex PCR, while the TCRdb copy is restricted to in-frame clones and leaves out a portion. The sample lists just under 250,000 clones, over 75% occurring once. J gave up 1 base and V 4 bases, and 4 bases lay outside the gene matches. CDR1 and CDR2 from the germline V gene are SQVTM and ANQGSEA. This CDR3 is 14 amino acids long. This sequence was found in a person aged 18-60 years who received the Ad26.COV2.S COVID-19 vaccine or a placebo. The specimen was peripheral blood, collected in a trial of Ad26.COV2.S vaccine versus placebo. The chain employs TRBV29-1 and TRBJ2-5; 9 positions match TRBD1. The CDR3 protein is CSVAHRGPQETQYF. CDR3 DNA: TGCAGCGTTGCACACAGGGGGCCCCAAGAGACCCAGTACTTC.